This T cell receptor (beta chain) was captured in a study of CXCR3-negative and CXCR3-positive naive CD8 T cells. Study-wide points: More hydrophobic TRB CDR3s were found in CXCR3-positive naive cells than in CXCR3-negative naive cells.

Libraries were UMI-labeled 5' RACE TRB cDNA. From the 5' RACE reads, TCRdb lists one entry per CDR3 protein and no DNA. The table for this sample gives over 50,000 distinct CDR3 sequences. The CDR3 totals 16 residues. Germline V CDR1 and CDR2: MGHRA, YSYEKL. Details on this clonotype: What it binds is not known.

Sample: naive CXCR3+ CD8+ T cells from blood. The subset here: CD45RO-CCR7+CD27+CD95- naive CD8+ T cells expressing CXCR3 (TNR3+). The sequence was collected from a human donor in good health. Some clones in this sample may be carry-over from other donors' samples. The rearrangement links TRBV4-1 to TRBJ1-6; there is no DNA to check the TCRdb D call of TRBD1. The CDR3 loop reads CASSQPRTGARSPLLF.